This T cell receptor (beta chain) was identified in a study of T-cell memory formation after mild COVID-19. Study details: TCR clusters showed largely donor specificity.

In regard to this clonotype: Its antigen is as yet unknown.

TCR alpha and TCR beta cDNA libraries carrying sample barcodes and UMIs were produced by 5'RACE using constant-segment primers. MiXCR, applied by TCRdb to the 5' RACE reads, yields one record per CDR3 protein. The data show about 400,000 distinct CDR3 sequences, under 15% seen once. General study findings and limits: Among contracting clones, CD4+ were mainly CM/EM and CD8+ enriched in EMRA. Later expanders leaned CD4+, whereas day 15 to 85 contracting clones were balanced CD4/CD8.

The sequence was obtained from a man between 18 and 29 years old who had mild COVID-19 (a few samples of this study predate the infection). Cell type and time point are not known. What was sequenced was PBMCs or a T cell subset sorted from them (not recorded which).

CDR3 region: CASRPGSVETQYF. The CDR3 DNA is TGCGCCAGCAGACCCGGCTCTGTAGAGACCCAGTACTTC. The rearrangement links TRBV5-1 to TRBJ2-5, with unresolved D. Trimming removed 5 bases at V and 4 bases at J, with 12 bases between. Germline-derived CDR1 and CDR2 are SGHRS and YFSETQ. The CDR3 spans 13 residues.